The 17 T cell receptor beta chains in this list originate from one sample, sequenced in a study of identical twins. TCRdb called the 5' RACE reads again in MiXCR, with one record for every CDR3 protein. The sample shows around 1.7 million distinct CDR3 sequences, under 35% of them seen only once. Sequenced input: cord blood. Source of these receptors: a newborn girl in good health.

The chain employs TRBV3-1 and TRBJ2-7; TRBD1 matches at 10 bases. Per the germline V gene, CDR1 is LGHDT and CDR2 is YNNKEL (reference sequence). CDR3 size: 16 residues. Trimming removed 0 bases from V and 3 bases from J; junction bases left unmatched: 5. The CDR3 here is CASSQDWWDRGYEQYF. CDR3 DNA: TGTGCCAGCAGCCAAGATTGGTGGGACAGGGGCTACGAGCAGTACTTC.

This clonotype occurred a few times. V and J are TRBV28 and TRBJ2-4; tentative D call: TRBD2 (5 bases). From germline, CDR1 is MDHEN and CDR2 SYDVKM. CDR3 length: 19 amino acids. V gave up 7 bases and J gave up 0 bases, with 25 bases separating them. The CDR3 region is CASISERRILDLAKNIQYF. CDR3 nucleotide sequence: TGTGCCAGCATCTCCGAGCGACGGATACTAGACCTAGCCAAAAACATTCAGTACTTC.

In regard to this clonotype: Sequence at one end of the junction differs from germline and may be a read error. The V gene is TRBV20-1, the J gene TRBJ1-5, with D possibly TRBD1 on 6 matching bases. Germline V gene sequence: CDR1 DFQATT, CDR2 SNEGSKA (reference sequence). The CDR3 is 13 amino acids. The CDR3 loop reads CSTSNGGTQPQHF. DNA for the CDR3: TGCAGTACTAGCAACGGGGGCACTCAGCCCCAGCATTTT.

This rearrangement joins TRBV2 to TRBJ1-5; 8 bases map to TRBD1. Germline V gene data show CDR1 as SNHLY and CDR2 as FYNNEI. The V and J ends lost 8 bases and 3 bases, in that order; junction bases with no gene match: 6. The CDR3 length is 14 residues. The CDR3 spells CASGRQGLNQPQHF. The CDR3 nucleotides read TGTGCCAGCGGAAGACAGGGGCTCAATCAGCCCCAGCATTTT.

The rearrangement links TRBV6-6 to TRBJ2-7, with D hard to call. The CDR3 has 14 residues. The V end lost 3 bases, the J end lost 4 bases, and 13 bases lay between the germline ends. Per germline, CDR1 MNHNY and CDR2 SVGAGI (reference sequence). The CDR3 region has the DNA TGTGCCAGCAGTTATCGGTCTACCGCATACGAGCAGTACTTC. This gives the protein CASSYRSTAYEQYF.

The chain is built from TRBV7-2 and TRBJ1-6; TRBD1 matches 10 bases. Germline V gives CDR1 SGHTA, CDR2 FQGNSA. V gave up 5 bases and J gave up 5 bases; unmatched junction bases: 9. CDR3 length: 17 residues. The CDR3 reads CASSLYTTGGDNSPLHF. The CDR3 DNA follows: TGTGCCAGCAGCCTTTACACGACAGGGGGCGATAATTCACCCCTCCACTTT.

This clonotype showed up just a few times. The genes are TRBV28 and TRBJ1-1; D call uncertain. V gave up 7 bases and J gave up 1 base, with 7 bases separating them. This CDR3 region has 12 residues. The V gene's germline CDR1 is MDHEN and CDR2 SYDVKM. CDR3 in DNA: TGTGCCAGCAAGTCTAAGAACACTGAAGCTTTCTTT. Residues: CASKSKNTEAFF.

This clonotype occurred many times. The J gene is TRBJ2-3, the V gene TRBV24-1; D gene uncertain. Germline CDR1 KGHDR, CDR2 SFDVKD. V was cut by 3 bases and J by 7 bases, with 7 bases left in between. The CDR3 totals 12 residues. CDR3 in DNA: TGTGCCACCAGTGATGGACGGAATACGCAGTATTTT. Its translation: CATSDGRNTQYF.

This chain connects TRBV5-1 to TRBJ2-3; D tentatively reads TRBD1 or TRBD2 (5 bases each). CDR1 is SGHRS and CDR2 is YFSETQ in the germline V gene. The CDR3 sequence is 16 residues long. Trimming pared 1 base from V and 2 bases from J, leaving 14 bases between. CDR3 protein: CASSLMWGWVTDTQYF. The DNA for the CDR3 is TGCGCCAGCAGCTTGATGTGGGGGTGGGTCACAGATACGCAGTATTTT.

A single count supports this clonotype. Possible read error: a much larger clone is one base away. The CDR3 nucleotides read TGCGCCAGCAGCTCGATCTATAACTCCTACAATGAGCAGTACTTC. Translating it yields CASSSIYNSYNEQYF. This chain links TRBV5-1 with TRBJ2-7; D unclear. This CDR3 contains 15 residues. Germline-derived CDR1 and CDR2 are SGHRS and YFSETQ. V lost 3 bases and J 7 bases, leaving 20 bases between the germline ends. The full variable domain, in which reference TRBV5-1 and TRBJ2-7 provide the parts outside the CDR3, is KAGVTQTPRYLIKTRGQQVTLSCSPISGHRSVSWYQQTPGQGLQFLFEYFSETQRNKGNFPGRFSGRQFSNSRSEMNVSTLELGDSALYLCASSSIYNSYNEQYFGPGTRLTVT.

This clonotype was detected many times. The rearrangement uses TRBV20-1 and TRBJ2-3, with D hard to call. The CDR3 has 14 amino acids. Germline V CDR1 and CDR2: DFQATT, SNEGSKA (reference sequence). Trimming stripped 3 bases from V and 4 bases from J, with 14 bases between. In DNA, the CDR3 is TGCAGTGCTAGGGACGGGCTTCGTCCAGATACGCAGTATTTT. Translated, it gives CSARDGLRPDTQYF.

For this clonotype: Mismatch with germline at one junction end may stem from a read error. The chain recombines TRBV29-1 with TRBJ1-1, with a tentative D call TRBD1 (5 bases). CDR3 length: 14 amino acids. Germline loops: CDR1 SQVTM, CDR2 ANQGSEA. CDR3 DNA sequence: TGCAGCGTTGTTATCGGGGGGGTGGGCACTGTAGCTTTCTTT. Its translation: CSVVIGGVGTVAFF.

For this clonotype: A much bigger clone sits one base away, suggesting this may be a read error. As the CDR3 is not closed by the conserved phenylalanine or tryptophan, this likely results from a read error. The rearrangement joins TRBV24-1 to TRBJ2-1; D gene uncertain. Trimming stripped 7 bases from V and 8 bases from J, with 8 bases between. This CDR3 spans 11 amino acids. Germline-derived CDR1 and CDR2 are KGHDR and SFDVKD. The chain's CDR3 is CATRGRYEQFV. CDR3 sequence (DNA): TGTGCCACCAGGGGCAGGTATGAGCAGTTCGTC.

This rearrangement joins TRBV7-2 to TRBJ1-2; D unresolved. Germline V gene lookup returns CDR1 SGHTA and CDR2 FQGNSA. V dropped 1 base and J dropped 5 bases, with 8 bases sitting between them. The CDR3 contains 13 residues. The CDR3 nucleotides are TGTGCCAGCAGCTTAGTTACGTTTTATGGCTACACCTTC. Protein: CASSLVTFYGYTF. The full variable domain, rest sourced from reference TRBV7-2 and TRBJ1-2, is GAGVSQSPSNKVTEKGKDVELRCDPISGHTALYWYRQSLGQGLEFLIYFQGNSAPDKSGLPSDRFSAERTGGSVSTLTIQRTQQEDSAVYLCASSLVTFYGYTFGSGTRLTVV.

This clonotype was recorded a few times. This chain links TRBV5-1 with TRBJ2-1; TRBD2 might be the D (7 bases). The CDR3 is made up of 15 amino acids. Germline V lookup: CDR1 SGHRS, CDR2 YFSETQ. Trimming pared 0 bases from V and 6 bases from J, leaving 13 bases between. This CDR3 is CASSLAGGGSNEQFF. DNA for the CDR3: TGCGCCAGCAGCTTGGCGGGGGGCGGTAGCAATGAGCAGTTCTTC.

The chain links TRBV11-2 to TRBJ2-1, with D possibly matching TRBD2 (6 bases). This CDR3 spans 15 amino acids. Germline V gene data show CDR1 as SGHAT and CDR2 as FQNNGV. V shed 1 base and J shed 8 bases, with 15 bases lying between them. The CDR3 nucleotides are TGTGCCAGCAGCTTAGGTTTTCGTCGGGGGTATGAGCAGTTCTTC. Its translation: CASSLGFRRGYEQFF. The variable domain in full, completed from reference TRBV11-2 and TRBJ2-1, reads EAGVAQSPRYKIIEKRQSVAFWCNPISGHATLYWYQQILGQGPKLLIQFQNNGVVDDSQLPKDRFSAERLKGVDSTLKIQPAKLEDSAVYLCASSLGFRRGYEQFFGPGTRLTVL.

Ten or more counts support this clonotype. CDR3 region: CASSLGSGDYGYTF. DNA of the CDR3: TGTGCCAGCAGCCTTGGGAGTGGGGACTATGGCTACACCTTC. This chain connects TRBV7-9 to TRBJ1-2; D call uncertain. The CDR3 contains 14 residues. In germline, CDR1 is SEHNR, CDR2 FQNEAQ (reference sequence). V was trimmed by 5 bases and J by 3 bases, leaving 13 bases between them.